This entry features one T cell receptor beta chain sequence. The data were obtained in a study of T-cell reconstitution after alpha-beta-depleted transplantation in children. The TCRbeta library incorporated unique molecular identifiers. TCRdb reanalysed the PCR reads using MiXCR and keeps one entry per CDR3 protein. Of about 350,000 distinct CDR3 sequences in the sample, about an eighth were seen once. The TCR comes from a human donor who donated a stem cell graft to a child with Fanconi anemia. Sequencing was performed on PBMCs, taken from the stem cell graft.

CDR3 DNA sequence: TGCAGCCATACCGGGACGGGGGAGACCCAGTACTTC. Amino acid sequence: CSHTGTGETQYF. This chain links TRBV29-1 with TRBJ2-5; D possibly matches TRBD1 or TRBD2 (5 bases each). The V and J ends lost 8 bases and 5 bases respectively, with 15 bases between them. CDR1 SQVTM and CDR2 ANQGSEA come from the germline V gene. The CDR3 spans 12 residues.